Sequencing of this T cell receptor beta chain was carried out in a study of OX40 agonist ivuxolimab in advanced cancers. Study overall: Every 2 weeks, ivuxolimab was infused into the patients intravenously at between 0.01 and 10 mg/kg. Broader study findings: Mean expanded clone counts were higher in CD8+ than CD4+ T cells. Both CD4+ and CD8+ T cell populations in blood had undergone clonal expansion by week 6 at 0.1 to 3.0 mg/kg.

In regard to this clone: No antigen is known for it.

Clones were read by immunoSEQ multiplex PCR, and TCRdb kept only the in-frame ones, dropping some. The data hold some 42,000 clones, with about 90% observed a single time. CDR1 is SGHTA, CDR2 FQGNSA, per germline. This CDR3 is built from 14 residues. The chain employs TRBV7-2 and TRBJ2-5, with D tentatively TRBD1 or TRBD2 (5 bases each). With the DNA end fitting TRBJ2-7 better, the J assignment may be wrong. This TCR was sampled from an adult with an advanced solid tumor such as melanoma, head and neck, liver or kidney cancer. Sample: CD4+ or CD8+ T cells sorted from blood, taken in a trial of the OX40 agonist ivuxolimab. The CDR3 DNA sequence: TGTGCCAGCAGGAAGGGACCAGACTCCTACGAGCAGTACTTC. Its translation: CASRKGPDSYEQYF.